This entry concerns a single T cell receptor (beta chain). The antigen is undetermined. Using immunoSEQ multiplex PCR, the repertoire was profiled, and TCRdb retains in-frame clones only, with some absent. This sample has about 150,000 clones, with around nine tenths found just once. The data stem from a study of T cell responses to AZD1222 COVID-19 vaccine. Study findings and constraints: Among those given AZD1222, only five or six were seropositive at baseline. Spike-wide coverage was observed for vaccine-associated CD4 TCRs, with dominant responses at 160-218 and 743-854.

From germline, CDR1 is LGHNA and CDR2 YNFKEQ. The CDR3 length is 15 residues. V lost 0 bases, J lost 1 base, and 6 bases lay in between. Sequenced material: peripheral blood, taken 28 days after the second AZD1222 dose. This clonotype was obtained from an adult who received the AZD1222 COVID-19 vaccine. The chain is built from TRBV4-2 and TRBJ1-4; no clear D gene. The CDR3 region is CASSQEGRTNEKLFF. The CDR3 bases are TGTGCCAGCAGCCAAGAGGGGAGAACTAATGAAAAACTGTTTTTT.